This T cell receptor beta chain was recovered during a study of T cell changes during pregnancy in multiple sclerosis. The V end lost 5 bases, the J end lost 6 bases, and 11 bases lay between the germline ends. The CDR3 totals 12 residues. Germline values: CDR1 SGHNT, CDR2 YENEEA. This clone has more than one count but fewer than ten. Generated by immunoSEQ multiplex PCR, the TCRdb table keeps only in-frame clones and is missing some. The table lists fewer than 45,000 clones, 93% of them singletons. The chain joins TRBV11-3 to TRBJ2-7; D might be TRBD1 (5 bases). Source: CD4+ T cells from peripheral blood mononuclear cells, taken in the third trimester of pregnancy. The sequence came from a female donor with multiple sclerosis, enrolled in a pregnancy study. The DNA for the CDR3 is TGTGCCAGCAGCCTACAGGACGCCGAGCAGTACTTC. Encoded protein: CASSLQDAEQYF.